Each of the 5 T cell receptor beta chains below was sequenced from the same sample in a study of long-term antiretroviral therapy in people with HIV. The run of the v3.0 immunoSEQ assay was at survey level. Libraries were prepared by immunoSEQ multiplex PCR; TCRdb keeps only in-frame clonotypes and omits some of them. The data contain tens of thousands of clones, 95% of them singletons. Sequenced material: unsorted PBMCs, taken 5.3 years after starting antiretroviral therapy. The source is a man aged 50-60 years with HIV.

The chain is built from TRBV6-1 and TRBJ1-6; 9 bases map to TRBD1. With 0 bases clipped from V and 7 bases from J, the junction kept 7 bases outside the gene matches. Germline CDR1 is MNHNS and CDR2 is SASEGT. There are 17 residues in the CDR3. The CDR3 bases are TGTGCCAGCAGTGAAGCAGGCGGAGGACAGGGGAATTCACCCCTCCACTTT. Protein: CASSEAGGGQGNSPLHF.

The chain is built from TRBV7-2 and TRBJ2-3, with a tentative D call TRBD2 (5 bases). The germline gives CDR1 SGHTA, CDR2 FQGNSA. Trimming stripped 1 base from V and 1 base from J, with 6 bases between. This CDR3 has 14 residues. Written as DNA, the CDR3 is TGTGCCAGCAGCTTAGACGGGGGCACAGATACGCAGTATTTT. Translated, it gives CASSLDGGTDTQYF.

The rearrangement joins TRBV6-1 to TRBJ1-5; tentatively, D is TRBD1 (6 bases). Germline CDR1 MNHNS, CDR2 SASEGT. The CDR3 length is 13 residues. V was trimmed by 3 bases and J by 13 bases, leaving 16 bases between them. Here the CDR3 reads CASSEGAGIAQHF. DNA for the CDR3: TGTGCCAGCAGTGAGGGGGCGGGGATAGCGCAGCATTTT.

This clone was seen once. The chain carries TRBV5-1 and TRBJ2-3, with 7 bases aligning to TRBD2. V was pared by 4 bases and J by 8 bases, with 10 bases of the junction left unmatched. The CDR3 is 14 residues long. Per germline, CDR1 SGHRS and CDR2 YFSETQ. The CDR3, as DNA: TGCGCCAGCAGCAGCCTTGGGACTACCGGTACGCAGTATTTT. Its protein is CASSSLGTTGTQYF.

CDR3 DNA: TGTGCCAGCAGTGGTGAAGGCGGGGGGTCAGATACGCAGTATTTT. As protein: CASSGEGGGSDTQYF. The rearrangement links TRBV6-1 to TRBJ2-3, with TRBD2 matching 8 bases. The V segment lost 4 bases and the J segment 4 bases; nucleotides outside the gene matches: 7. Germline CDR1 and CDR2: MNHNS and SASEGT. The CDR3 length is 15 residues.